Presented here are 4 T cell receptor beta chains from one specimen sequenced in a study of regulatory and conventional T cells in breast cancer. A single record per CDR3 protein comes from TCRdb applying MiXCR to the PCR reads. This table has under 20,000 distinct CDR3 sequences, about 31% appearing once. Sequencing was carried out using conventional T cells from blood. All receptors come from a female donor in good health.

The genes are TRBV11-2 and TRBJ2-2; D is perhaps TRBD1 (6 bases). The V end was cut by 5 bases, the J end by 6 bases, with 7 bases between. Germline V gene lookup returns CDR1 SGHAT and CDR2 FQNNGV. The CDR3 runs to 12 residues. CDR3 in DNA: TGTGCCAGCAGCCCAGGGGCCGGGGAGCTGTTTTTT. It encodes CASSPGAGELFF.

By frequency in the sample, this clonotype is medium-sized. This chain links TRBV7-2 with TRBJ2-3, with no clear D. Germline V gives CDR1 SGHTA, CDR2 FQGNSA. The CDR3 has 15 residues. Trimming left V 0 bases short and J 5 bases short, with 12 bases between. CDR3 bases: TGTGCCAGCAGCTTAGCGACGACTGGTTTAGATACGCAGTATTTT. The encoded protein is CASSLATTGLDTQYF.

This clonotype is labeled medium-sized (0.01 to 0.1%). The J gene is TRBJ2-2, the V gene TRBV6-6, with 7 bases lining up with TRBD1. The germline V gene encodes CDR1 MNHNY and CDR2 SVGAGI (reference sequence). J lost 0 bases, V lost 7 bases, and 17 bases had no gene match. This CDR3 contains 19 residues. The CDR3 spells CASNPRDRPTRPNTGELFF. The CDR3 bases are TGTGCCAGCAACCCACGGGACAGACCCACCAGGCCGAACACCGGGGAGCTGTTTTTT.

This clonotype showed up just a few times. The chain couples TRBV7-2 to TRBJ1-1; 7 positions match TRBD1. Germline V gene sequence: CDR1 SGHTA, CDR2 FQGNSA. Trimming cost V 4 bases and J 5 bases; bases outside gene matches: 10. The length of the CDR3 is 15 residues. CDR3 amino acids: CASSSHDPGGTEAFF. CDR3 sequence (DNA): TGTGCCAGCAGCTCACACGACCCAGGGGGTACTGAAGCTTTCTTT.